This T cell receptor beta chain was recovered during a study of vaccination and CD4 T cells after COVID-19. Sample treatment: approximately nine-day PBMC culture with coronavirus spike peptide pools or control peptides (ViraFEST assay). The unexposed donor gave CD4+ T cells before the COVID-19 pandemic (2011-2018). General study points: The median proportion of reactive clones detected only post-vaccination in convalescent patients was 75% to 90%.

Notes on this clonotype: Its antigen is unidentified.

Germline CDR1 is MNHEY and CDR2 is SVGEGT. This CDR3 comprises 13 residues. V was shortened by 7 bases and J by 4 bases, with 14 bases between the two germline ends. An Oncomine TCR Beta short-read assay was used to sequence the DNA from cultured CD4+ T cells. From cultured CD4+ T cells, genomic DNA was extracted. TCRdb reprocessed the PCR reads via MiXCR and lists one record per CDR3 protein. The repertoire consists of about 6,800 distinct CDR3 sequences, with approximately 35% occurring once and the leading ten covering roughly 34%. This chain links TRBV6-2 or TRBV6-3 with TRBJ2-7; the D gene is possibly TRBD2 (6 bases). This receptor was obtained from a human donor in good health. The sample was CD4+ T cells from blood, cultured in vitro. The CDR3: CASTSGLGYEQYF. The CDR3 bases are TGTGCCAGCACTTCGGGACTCGGATACGAGCAGTACTTC.